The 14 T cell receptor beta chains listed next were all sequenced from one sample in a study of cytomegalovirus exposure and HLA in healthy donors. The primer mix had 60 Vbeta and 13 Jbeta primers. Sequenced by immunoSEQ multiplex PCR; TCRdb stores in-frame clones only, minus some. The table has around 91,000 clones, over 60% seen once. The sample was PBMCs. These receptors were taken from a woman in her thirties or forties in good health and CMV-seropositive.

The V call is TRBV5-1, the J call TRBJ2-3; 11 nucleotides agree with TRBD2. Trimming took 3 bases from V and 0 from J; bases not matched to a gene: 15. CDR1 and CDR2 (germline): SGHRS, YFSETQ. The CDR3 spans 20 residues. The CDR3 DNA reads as TGCGCCAGCAGCTCCTCTTCACCTTCTAGCGGGAGGTCTAGCACAGATACGCAGTATTTT. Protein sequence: CASSSSSPSSGRSSTDTQYF.

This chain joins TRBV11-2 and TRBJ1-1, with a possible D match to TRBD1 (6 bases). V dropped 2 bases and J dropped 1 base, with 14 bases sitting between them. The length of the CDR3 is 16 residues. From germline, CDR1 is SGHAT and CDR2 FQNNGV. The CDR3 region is CASSLRIQGPNTEAFF. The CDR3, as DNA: TGTGCCAGCAGCTTACGCATCCAGGGGCCGAACACTGAAGCTTTCTTT.

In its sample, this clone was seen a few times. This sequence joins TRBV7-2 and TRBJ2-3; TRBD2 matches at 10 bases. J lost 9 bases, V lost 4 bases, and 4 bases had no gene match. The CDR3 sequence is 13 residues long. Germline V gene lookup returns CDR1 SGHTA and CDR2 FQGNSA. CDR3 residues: CASSSLSGRTQYF. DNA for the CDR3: TGTGCCAGCAGCTCTCTTAGCGGGAGGACGCAGTATTTT.

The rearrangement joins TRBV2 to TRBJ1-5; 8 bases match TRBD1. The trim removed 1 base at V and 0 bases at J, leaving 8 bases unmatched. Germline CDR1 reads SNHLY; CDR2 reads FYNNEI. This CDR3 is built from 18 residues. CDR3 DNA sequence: TGTGCCAGCAGTGAAGAAGGGACAGGATTCGGTAGCAATCAGCCCCAGCATTTT. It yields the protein CASSEEGTGFGSNQPQHF.

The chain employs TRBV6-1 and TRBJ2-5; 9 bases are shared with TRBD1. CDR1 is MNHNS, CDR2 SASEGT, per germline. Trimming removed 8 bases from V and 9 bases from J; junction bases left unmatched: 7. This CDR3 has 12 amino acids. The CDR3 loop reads CASGTGPLAQYF. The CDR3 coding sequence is TGTGCCAGCGGGACAGGGCCCTTGGCCCAGTACTTC.

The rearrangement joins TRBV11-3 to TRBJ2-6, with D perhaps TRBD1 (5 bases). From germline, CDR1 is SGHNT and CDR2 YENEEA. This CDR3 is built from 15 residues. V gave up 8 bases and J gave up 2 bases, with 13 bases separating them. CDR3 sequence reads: CASGIPGTGANVLTF. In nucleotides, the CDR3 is TGTGCCAGCGGGATTCCAGGGACTGGGGCCAACGTCCTGACTTTC.

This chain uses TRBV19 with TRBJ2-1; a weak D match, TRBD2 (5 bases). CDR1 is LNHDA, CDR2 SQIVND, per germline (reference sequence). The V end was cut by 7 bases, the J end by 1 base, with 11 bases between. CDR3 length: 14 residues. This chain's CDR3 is CASTSGLSYNEQFF. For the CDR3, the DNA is TGTGCCAGTACGTCCGGACTTTCCTACAATGAGCAGTTCTTC.

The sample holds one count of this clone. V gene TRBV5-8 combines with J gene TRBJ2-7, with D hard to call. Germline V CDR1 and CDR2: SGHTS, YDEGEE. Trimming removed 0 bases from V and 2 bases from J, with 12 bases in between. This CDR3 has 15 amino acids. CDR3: CASSLVLGLTYEQYF. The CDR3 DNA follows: TGTGCCAGCAGCTTGGTGCTGGGCCTTACCTACGAGCAGTACTTC.

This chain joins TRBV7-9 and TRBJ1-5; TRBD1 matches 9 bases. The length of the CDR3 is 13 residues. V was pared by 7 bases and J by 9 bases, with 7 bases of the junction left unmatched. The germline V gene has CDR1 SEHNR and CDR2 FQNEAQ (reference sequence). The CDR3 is CASTGTGNGPQHF. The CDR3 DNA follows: TGTGCCAGCACCGGGACAGGGAATGGGCCCCAGCATTTT.

Written as DNA, the CDR3 is TGTGCCAGCAGCAAAGCTCCGGAGCAGTTCTTC. It encodes CASSKAPEQFF. V is TRBV7-9 and J is TRBJ2-1; D gene ambiguous. There are 11 residues in the CDR3. Germline V gives CDR1 SEHNR, CDR2 FQNEAQ (reference sequence). The germline V and J ends were trimmed by 5 bases and 10 bases, with 9 bases remaining between them. Variable domain in full (rest from reference TRBV7-9 and TRBJ2-1): DTGVSQNPRHKITKRGQNVTFRCDPISEHNRLYWYRQTLGQGPEFLTYFQNEAQLEKSRLLSDRFSAERPKGSFSTLEIQRTEQGDSAMYLCASSKAPEQFFGPGTRLTVL.

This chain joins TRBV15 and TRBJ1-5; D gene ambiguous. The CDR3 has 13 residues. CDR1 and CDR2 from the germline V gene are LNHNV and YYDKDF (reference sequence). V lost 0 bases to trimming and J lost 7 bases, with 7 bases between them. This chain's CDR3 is CATSREREQPQHF. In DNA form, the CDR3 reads TGTGCCACCAGCAGAGAGCGAGAGCAGCCCCAGCATTTT.

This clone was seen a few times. Here the CDR3 DNA reads TGTGCCATCAGTGAGTCCGGGTTCGGCGGGAGACGTAGAAATGAGCAGTTCTTC. Its protein product is CAISESGFGGRRRNEQFF. The chain recombines TRBV10-3 with TRBJ2-1; 7 bases align to TRBD2. CDR1 ENHRY and CDR2 SYGVKD come from the germline V gene. This CDR3 region has 18 residues. The V and J ends lost 0 bases and 7 bases, in that order; junction bases with no gene match: 15.

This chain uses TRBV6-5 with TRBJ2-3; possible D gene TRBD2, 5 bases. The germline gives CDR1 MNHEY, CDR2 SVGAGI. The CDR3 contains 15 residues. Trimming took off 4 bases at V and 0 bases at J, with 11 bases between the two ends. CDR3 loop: CASSFEGESTDTQYF. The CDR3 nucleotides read TGTGCCAGCAGTTTCGAGGGTGAGAGCACAGATACGCAGTATTTT.

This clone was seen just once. For the CDR3, the DNA is TGTGCCAGCAGCCCCGGGACAGGGGTGGGAACAGATACGCAGTATTTT. Its translation is CASSPGTGVGTDTQYF. This chain joins TRBV7-2 and TRBJ2-3; TRBD1 matches 10 bases. With V trimmed by 5 bases and J by 3 bases, 8 bases remained unmatched. CDR3 length: 16 residues. The germline gives CDR1 SGHTA, CDR2 FQGNSA.